Listed here is a single TCR beta chain. No antigen is known for it. The entry originates in a study of cytomegalovirus exposure and HLA in healthy donors. Overall study results and limits: Presence/absence analyses assumed roughly uniform sequencing depth across donors.

PCR was performed using 60 Vbeta and 13 Jbeta primers. Generated by immunoSEQ multiplex PCR, the TCRdb table keeps only in-frame clones and is missing some. The table includes under 50,000 clones, about nine tenths detected once. Trimming removed 3 bases from V and 4 bases from J; junction bases left unmatched: 5. The V gene's germline CDR1 is SGHRS and CDR2 YFSETQ. The CDR3 consists of 16 residues. The TCR originated in a woman in her thirties or forties in good health and CMV-seropositive. J is TRBJ2-1 and V is TRBV5-1; 12 positions match TRBD1. Sequenced sample: PBMCs. The CDR3: CASSSGTGGPYNEQFF. CDR3 sequence (DNA): TGCGCCAGCAGCTCGGGGACAGGGGGCCCTTACAATGAGCAGTTCTTC. Using reference TRBV5-1 and TRBJ2-1 for the parts outside the CDR3, the full variable domain is KAGVTQTPRYLIKTRGQQVTLSCSPISGHRSVSWYQQTPGQGLQFLFEYFSETQRNKGNFPGRFSGRQFSNSRSEMNVSTLELGDSALYLCASSSGTGGPYNEQFFGPGTRLTVL.